This TCR beta chain was sequenced in a study of PD-L1 blockade in urothelial cancer. Repertoires were generated with immunoSEQ multiplex PCR, while TCRdb's copy carries only in-frame clones and drops some. The sample shows tens of thousands of clones, 91% of them seen only once. Time point indicated: peripheral blood 6 weeks after treatment start. This clone was seen only once. Germline V gene data show CDR1 as MNHNS and CDR2 as SASEGT. This CDR3 is built from 15 residues. V lost 4 bases to trimming and J lost 0 bases; unmatched junction nucleotides: 4. This material consisted of PBMCs, taken around atezolizumab (anti-PD-L1) treatment. The chain joins TRBV6-1 to TRBJ1-1, with 8 positions matching TRBD1. The source is a woman older than 75 with urothelial cancer. The CDR3 DNA is TGTGCCAGCAGTGGATCGACAGGGGTGAACACTGAAGCTTTCTTT. The encoded protein is CASSGSTGVNTEAFF.